This T cell receptor beta chain was profiled in a study of T cell changes during pregnancy in multiple sclerosis (dated by TCRdb to between 2018 and 2021). About the study as a whole: The study looked at changes in the T cell repertoire across pregnancy in women with multiple sclerosis.

Libraries were prepared through the immunoSEQ multiplex PCR assay. Not all clones reach the TCRdb copy of this immuneACCESS table, which keeps in-frame sequences only. Checked studies attribute under half of the gap to unresolved V genes and leave the rest unexplained. In this sample the table shows about 31,000 clones, about 87% of which occur a single time. Of the sample, approximately 8% falls within the top ten clones. From a lookup of the germline V gene (reference sequence), CDR1 and CDR2 are SEHNR and FQNEAQ. The junction shows trimming of 5 bases on V and 4 bases on J, plus 22 bases between the germline ends. The CDR3 runs 17 amino acids, cysteine and phenylalanine included. Only the CDR3 DNA is retained, 51 bases long and in frame from the first base. Turning to this clone: Its recognized antigen is unknown. Nothing much larger sits one base from this clone, and base qualities are not available.

Specimen: CD8+ T cells from peripheral blood mononuclear cells, collected before pregnancy. The V gene is TRBV7-9 and the J gene is TRBJ2-3, with TRBD2 as a weak D call on 5 bases. The TCR originated in a female donor with multiple sclerosis, enrolled in a pregnancy study. The CDR3 amino acid sequence is: CASSPRGRVGIADTQYF. In nucleotide form, the sequence is TGTGCCAGCAGCCCCCGAGGGCGGGTTGGTATCGCAGATACGCAGTATTTT.